The text below deals with one T cell receptor beta chain. The sample originates from a study of shared clonotypes between healthy human individuals. Assay used: immunoSEQ multiplex PCR; TCRdb lists only in-frame clones, some missing. Of about 520,000 clones listed, around 95% are singletons. Germline CDR1 is SGHVS and CDR2 is FQNEAQ. The CDR3 has 17 residues. The junction had 15 bases not matched to a gene; V was cut back by 5 bases and J by 5 bases. Sequenced material: naive CD4+ T cells sorted from blood. Specified subset: CD45RA+ positively selected. This chain links TRBV7-8 with TRBJ2-1; 7 bases fit TRBD2. The sequence came from a woman aged 30 to 39 in good health. The CDR3 nucleotides are TGTGCCAGCAGCCCCTACAGCGGGAACCCCCTCGACAATGAGCAGTTCTTC. It codes for CASSPYSGNPLDNEQFF. The whole variable domain, remainder taken from reference TRBV7-8 and TRBJ2-1, is GAGVSQSPRYKVAKRGQDVALRCDPISGHVSLFWYQQALGQGPEFLTYFQNEAQLDKSGLPSDRFFAERPEGSVSTLKIQRTQQEDSAVYLCASSPYSGNPLDNEQFFGPGTRLTVL.